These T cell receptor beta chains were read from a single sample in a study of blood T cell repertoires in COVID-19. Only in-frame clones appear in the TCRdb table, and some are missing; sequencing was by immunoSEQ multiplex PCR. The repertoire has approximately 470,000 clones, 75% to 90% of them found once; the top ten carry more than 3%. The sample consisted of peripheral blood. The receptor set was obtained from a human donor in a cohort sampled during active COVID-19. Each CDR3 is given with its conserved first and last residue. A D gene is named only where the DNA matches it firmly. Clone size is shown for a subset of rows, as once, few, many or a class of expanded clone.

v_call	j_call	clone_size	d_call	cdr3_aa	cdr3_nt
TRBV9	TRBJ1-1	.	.	CASSVDPDTTEAFF	TGTGCCAGCAGCGTAGATCCAGATACCACTGAAGCTTTCTTT
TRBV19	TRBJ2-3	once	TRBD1	CATTGGGTDTQYF	TGTGCCACCACAGGGGGCGGCACAGATACGCAGTATTTT
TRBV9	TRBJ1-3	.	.	CASRPVLTAGSIYF	TGTGCCAGCAGACCAGTTCTAACCGCCGGGTCCATATATTTT
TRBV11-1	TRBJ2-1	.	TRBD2	CASSLLAATTRNEQFF	TGTGCCAGCAGCTTACTAGCGGCTACTACAAGGAATGAGCAGTTCTTC
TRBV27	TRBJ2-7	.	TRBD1	CASSSPGQGTAYEQYF	TGTGCCAGCAGCTCTCCGGGACAGGGTACGGCCTACGAGCAGTACTTC
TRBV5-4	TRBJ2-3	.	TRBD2	CASSLGLAGGADTQYF	TGTGCCAGCAGCTTAGGACTAGCGGGAGGTGCAGATACGCAGTATTTT
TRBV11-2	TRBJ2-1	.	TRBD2	CASSFSGYNEQFF	TGTGCCAGCAGCTTTAGCGGGTACAATGAGCAGTTCTTC
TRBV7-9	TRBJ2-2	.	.	CASSRSYPGELFF	TGTGCCAGCAGCCGAAGCTATCCCGGGGAGCTGTTTTTT
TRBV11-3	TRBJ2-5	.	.	CASSIGGDNQETQYF	TGTGCCAGCAGCATTGGGGGGGACAACCAAGAGACCCAGTACTTC
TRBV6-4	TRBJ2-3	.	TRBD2	CASSLTSAQDTQYF	TGTGCCAGCAGTCTAACTAGCGCCCAAGATACGCAGTATTTT
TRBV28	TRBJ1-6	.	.	CASSSSDSPLHF	TGTGCCAGCAGTTCGAGCGATTCACCCCTCCACTTT
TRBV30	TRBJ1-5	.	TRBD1	CAWSMGDRGGQPQHF	TGTGCCTGGAGCATGGGGGACAGGGGGGGTCAGCCCCAGCATTTT
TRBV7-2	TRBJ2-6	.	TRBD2	CASSLAGGISGANVLTF	TGTGCCAGCAGTTTAGCGGGAGGTATCTCTGGGGCCAACGTCCTGACTTTC
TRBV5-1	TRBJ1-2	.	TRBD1	CASSSGQGDYGYTF	TGCGCCAGCAGCTCGGGACAGGGGGACTATGGCTACACCTTC
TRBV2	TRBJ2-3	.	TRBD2	CARGTSGSPDTQYF	TGTGCCAGGGGGACTAGCGGGAGCCCAGATACGCAGTATTTT
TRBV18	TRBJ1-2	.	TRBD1	CASSPRTGGYDYGYTF	TGTGCCAGCTCACCACGGACAGGGGGCTATGACTATGGCTACACCTTC
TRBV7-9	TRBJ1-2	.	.	CASSPQGFGGYTF	TGTGCCAGCAGCCCACAGGGTTTCGGTGGCTACACCTTC